What follows describes a single T cell receptor beta chain. Its antigen is still unknown. CDR1 and CDR2 from the germline V gene are SEHNR and FQNEAQ (reference sequence). CDR3 length: 17 amino acids. V was cut by 1 base and J by 4 bases, with 18 bases left in between. TCRdb re-called the 5' RACE reads with MiXCR, one entry per CDR3 protein. The sample contains 300,000 to 450,000 distinct CDR3 sequences, approximately 8% of which appear only once. The data are from a study of T cells after yellow fever vaccination. General study findings and limits: Only a minor proportion of clonotypes was detected across both CD4 and CD8 compartments.

The TCR originated in a man aged 18-30 years who received the YFV17D yellow fever vaccine. The rearrangement uses TRBV7-9 and TRBJ2-3; a possible D gene is TRBD2 (7 bases). Here the sequenced sample was PBMCs, taken 45 days after the first yellow fever vaccination. DNA for the CDR3: TGTGCCAGCAGCTTAGGGTGGCGGGGGCCCACCGCAGATACGCAGTATTTT. Protein: CASSLGWRGPTADTQYF.